Below are 20 T cell receptor beta chains sequenced from a single sample in a study of cytomegalovirus exposure and HLA in healthy donors. The PCR ran on 60 Vbeta and 13 Jbeta primers. Method: immunoSEQ multiplex PCR; TCRdb's copy keeps in-frame clones and lacks some. Of 90,000 to 120,000 clones listed, 60% to 75% are singletons. Sequencing was carried out using PBMCs. The receptor source for this set is a man aged 35 to 55 in good health and CMV-seropositive.

This chain connects TRBV4-2 to TRBJ1-2; 7 bases match TRBD1. Germline assignment: CDR1 LGHNA and CDR2 YNFKEQ. The V segment lost 0 bases and the J segment 2 bases; nucleotides outside the gene matches: 6. This CDR3 is 16 amino acids long. As DNA, the CDR3 is TGTGCCAGCAGCCAAGACCCAGGGGGGAGGAACTATGGCTACACCTTC. The encoded protein is CASSQDPGGRNYGYTF.

This rearrangement joins TRBV27 to TRBJ2-1; 8 bases match TRBD2. CDR1 and CDR2 (germline): MNHEY, SMNVEV (reference sequence). This CDR3 has 17 amino acids. V was pared by 3 bases and J by 0 bases, with 7 bases of the junction left unmatched. Here the CDR3 DNA reads TGTGCCAGCAGTTTTTTGCTAGCGGGTCACTCCTACAATGAGCAGTTCTTC. Protein product: CASSFLLAGHSYNEQFF.

The chain joins TRBV7-9 to TRBJ1-4; tentatively, D is TRBD1 (6 bases). The V end lost 4 bases, the J end lost 8 bases, and 11 bases lay between the germline ends. The V gene's germline CDR1 is SEHNR and CDR2 FQNEAQ (reference sequence). This CDR3 contains 13 residues. The DNA for the CDR3 is TGTGCCAGCAGCTCAGGGGTGGGGGAAAAACTGTTTTTT. Translated, it gives CASSSGVGEKLFF.

The chain links TRBV6-4 to TRBJ1-1; 9 bases agree with TRBD1. CDR3 size: 15 residues. Trimming at V came to 2 bases and at J to 11 bases, leaving 12 bases not matched to a gene. Germline values: CDR1 MRHNA, CDR2 SNTAGT. CDR3 DNA: TGTGCCAGCAGTGACACCGACAGGGGGATCGTTGGGGCTTTCTTT. Translating it yields CASSDTDRGIVGAFF.

The chain carries TRBV29-1 and TRBJ1-2; 8 positions match TRBD1. CDR3 size: 14 residues. CDR1 SQVTM and CDR2 ANQGSEA come from the germline V gene. V lost 6 bases to trimming and J lost 2 bases; unmatched junction nucleotides: 8. This CDR3 reads CSVVPRGRNYGYTF. CDR3 DNA sequence: TGCAGCGTAGTACCCAGGGGGCGAAACTATGGCTACACCTTC. The variable domain in full, completed from reference TRBV29-1 and TRBJ1-2, reads SAVISQKPSRDICQRGTSLTIQCQVDSQVTMMFWYRQQPGQSLTLIATANQGSEATYESGFVIDKFPISRPNLTFSTLTVSNMSPEDSSIYLCSVVPRGRNYGYTFGSGTRLTVV.

The chain links TRBV5-1 to TRBJ2-7; 13 bases agree with TRBD2. V shed 0 bases and J 6 bases; nucleotides not matched to a gene: 0. Germline CDR1 is SGHRS and CDR2 is YFSETQ. There are 14 residues in the CDR3. The CDR3 nucleotides are TGCGCCAGCAGCTTGGGACTAGCGGGAGGCGAGCAGTACTTC. Residues: CASSLGLAGGEQYF. Based on the CDR3 plus reference TRBV5-1 and TRBJ2-7, the full variable domain is KAGVTQTPRYLIKTRGQQVTLSCSPISGHRSVSWYQQTPGQGLQFLFEYFSETQRNKGNFPGRFSGRQFSNSRSEMNVSTLELGDSALYLCASSLGLAGGEQYFGPGTRLTVT.

This clone has at least ten counts. The J gene is TRBJ1-2, the V gene TRBV6-1, with D unresolved. The CDR3 totals 14 residues. V was clipped by 0 bases and J by 8 bases, with 13 bases between them. The germline CDR1 and CDR2 sequences are MNHNS and SASEGT. CDR3 DNA: TGTGCCAGCAGTGAAGCGAGCGATTTGTGGGGCTACACCTTC. Its translation: CASSEASDLWGYTF.

This rearrangement joins TRBV5-1 to TRBJ1-5, with D unclear. V was cut by 2 bases and J by 4 bases, with 13 bases left in between. The CDR3 is made up of 15 amino acids. Germline lookup yields CDR1 SGHRS and CDR2 YFSETQ. In DNA, the CDR3 is TGCGCCAGCAGCTTCGGTGCGGGTGGTAATCAGCCCCAGCATTTT. It is translated as CASSFGAGGNQPQHF.

The chain has TRBV7-2 and TRBJ2-5, with D maybe TRBD2 (6 bases). The CDR3 extends over 16 amino acids. The germline gives CDR1 SGHTA, CDR2 FQGNSA. Trimming cost V 1 base and J 5 bases, with 17 bases left between them. The CDR3 nucleotides read TGTGCCAGCAGCTTAGGACTTTCGCGGGGTTTTGAGACCCAGTACTTC. It encodes CASSLGLSRGFETQYF.

V and J are TRBV19 and TRBJ1-2; 9 bases are shared with TRBD1. V lost 1 base, J lost 10 bases, and 4 bases stayed unmatched. The V gene's germline CDR1 is LNHDA and CDR2 SQIVND (reference sequence). The CDR3 has 13 amino acids. CDR3 protein: CASSIVGTGTYTF. CDR3 nucleotide sequence: TGTGCCAGTAGTATAGTTGGGACAGGGACCTACACCTTC.

V gene TRBV5-1 combines with J gene TRBJ2-3; 9 bases agree with TRBD2. Germline assignment: CDR1 SGHRS and CDR2 YFSETQ. The CDR3 is 15 amino acids. Germline trimming cut 4 bases from V and 1 base from J; bases unmatched to any gene: 4. This chain's CDR3 is CASSRSSGGTDTQYF. As DNA, the CDR3 is TGCGCCAGCAGCCGATCTAGCGGGGGCACAGATACGCAGTATTTT. The variable domain in full, with the rest retrieved from reference TRBV5-1 and TRBJ2-3, is KAGVTQTPRYLIKTRGQQVTLSCSPISGHRSVSWYQQTPGQGLQFLFEYFSETQRNKGNFPGRFSGRQFSNSRSEMNVSTLELGDSALYLCASSRSSGGTDTQYFGPGTRLTVL.

The J gene is TRBJ2-7, the V gene TRBV9; 8 nucleotides line up with TRBD1. The V gene's germline CDR1 is SGDLS and CDR2 YYNGEE. J was trimmed by 6 bases and V by 4 bases; bases with no gene match: 6. The CDR3 covers 13 residues. The CDR3 here is CASSLRTGREQYF. The CDR3 DNA sequence: TGTGCCAGCAGCCTCCGGACAGGGCGCGAGCAGTACTTC.

As DNA, the CDR3 is TGTGCCAGCAGCTTACAGCGGGAGGATTACGAGCAGTACTTC. Protein product: CASSLQREDYEQYF. This rearrangement joins TRBV13 to TRBJ2-7; TRBD2 matches 9 bases. CDR3 size: 14 residues. CDR1 PRHDT and CDR2 FYEKMQ come from the germline V gene (reference sequence). The V segment lost 2 bases and the J segment 4 bases; nucleotides outside the gene matches: 3.

This chain links TRBV7-2 with TRBJ2-1; D unresolved. The CDR3 spans 12 residues. Germline CDR1 SGHTA, CDR2 FQGNSA. V lost 0 bases, J lost 9 bases, and 6 bases lay in between. The CDR3 bases are TGTGCCAGCAGCTTAGCGCAGTCTGAGCAGTTCTTC. Its protein is CASSLAQSEQFF.

The table lists this clone with a few counts. This chain joins TRBV30 and TRBJ1-6; TRBD1 matches 8 bases. Germline assignment: CDR1 GTSNPN and CDR2 SVGIG (reference sequence). With V trimmed by 3 bases and J by 9 bases, 4 bases remained unmatched. The CDR3 sequence is 13 residues long. The CDR3 DNA reads TGTGCCTGGAGCGGACAGGGTAGTTCACCCCTCCACTTT. This codes for CAWSGQGSSPLHF.

The chain joins TRBV27 to TRBJ2-5; TRBD2 matches 7 bases. Germline V gene sequence: CDR1 MNHEY, CDR2 SMNVEV (reference sequence). The CDR3 is 14 amino acids. V shed 8 bases, J shed 5 bases, and the junction held 11 bases outside the gene matches. This CDR3 is CASRSGELHETQYF. CDR3 nucleotides: TGTGCCAGCCGGAGCGGGGAGCTTCACGAGACCCAGTACTTC.

The chain recombines TRBV6-5 with TRBJ2-7; 9 bases are shared with TRBD1. The CDR3 runs to 14 residues. Germline assignment: CDR1 MNHEY and CDR2 SVGAGI. The ends lost 6 bases at V and 6 bases at J; junction bases unmatched: 9. DNA for the CDR3: TGTGCCAGCAGCCTGACAGGGGGGGGGTCCGAGCAGTACTTC. This translates into CASSLTGGGSEQYF.

The chain links TRBV7-6 to TRBJ2-2; no clear D. Germline V gives CDR1 SGHVS, CDR2 FNYEAQ. This CDR3 spans 14 amino acids. The V end was cut by 2 bases, the J end by 5 bases, with 9 bases between. The CDR3 DNA follows: TGTGCCAGCAGCTTACTAGATATTACCGGGGAGCTGTTTTTT. Translated, it gives CASSLLDITGELFF.

This rearrangement joins TRBV27 to TRBJ1-5; D is unresolved. Germline V CDR1 and CDR2: MNHEY, SMNVEV (reference sequence). V was cut by 10 bases and J by 3 bases, with 19 bases left in between. This CDR3 is 15 amino acids long. The CDR3 reads CATSRRGEVNQPQHF. In DNA form, the CDR3 reads TGTGCCACCAGCCGCCGTGGGGAGGTCAATCAGCCCCAGCATTTT.

The J gene is TRBJ2-1, the V gene TRBV6-1; no clear D gene. CDR1 and CDR2 (germline): MNHNS, SASEGT. V dropped 8 bases and J dropped 9 bases, with 14 bases sitting between them. CDR3 size: 12 residues. This chain's CDR3 is CASVPYPGEQFF. The CDR3 nucleotides are TGTGCCAGCGTCCCCTACCCCGGTGAGCAGTTCTTC.